This T cell receptor beta chain was captured by sequencing in a study of blood T cell repertoires in COVID-19. From germline, CDR1 is SEHNR and CDR2 FQNEAQ (reference sequence). This CDR3 is 15 amino acids long. Losses at the gene ends were 5 bases for V and 3 bases for J; bases not matched to a gene: 8. This clone was seen many times. The assay was immunoSEQ multiplex PCR, and TCRdb's table has in-frame clones only and misses some. The sample records 190,000 or so clones, about 86% being singletons. The source material was PBMCs or T cells enriched from blood (not recorded which). The receptor comes from a man aged 40-55 years who had recovered from COVID-19. The chain recombines TRBV7-9 with TRBJ2-3; the match to TRBD1 covers 7 bases. For the CDR3, the DNA is TGTGCCAGCAGCCGTGACAGGGAGTCTACAGATACGCAGTATTTT. Its translation is CASSRDRESTDTQYF.